The rows below give T cell receptor beta chains drawn from one sample of a study of cytomegalovirus exposure and HLA in healthy donors. Some clones are missing from TCRdb's copy, which holds only in-frame ones; the method was immunoSEQ multiplex PCR. The profile shows about 190,000 clones, roughly 79% of them singletons. The sample was PBMCs. These receptors came from a woman aged 18-30 years in good health and CMV-seronegative. Both conserved end residues are part of each CDR3. Rows give clone size only sometimes, using once, few, many, or a class for an expanded clone.

clone size	V gene	J gene	CDR3 protein
-	TRBV7-9	TRBJ1-4	CASSLGQGNEKLFF
-	TRBV11-2	TRBJ1-2	CASSLDGTGYYGYTF
-	TRBV5-1	TRBJ1-1	CASSFNPGGVGTEAFF
few	TRBV11-2	TRBJ2-5	CASSAYQGWEETQYF
-	TRBV27	TRBJ1-3	CASSLYGGASGNTIYF
-	TRBV27	TRBJ1-2	CASSLSPSGYGYTF
-	TRBV18	TRBJ1-5	CASSPLRQEGQPQHF
-	TRBV7-2	TRBJ2-3	CASRSAGGTSGSRADTQYF
-	TRBV21-1	TRBJ1-4	CASSRNEKLFF
-	TRBV27	TRBJ1-2	CASSQTGNYGYTF
-	TRBV6-6	TRBJ1-1	CASSPGRGPDEAFF
-	TRBV4-1	TRBJ2-5	CASSRGGELAGGDKETQYF
-	TRBV5-1	TRBJ1-2	CASSPGQSNGYTF
few	TRBV4-1	TRBJ1-1	CASSQVTGRLEPEAFF
-	TRBV6-5	TRBJ2-7	CASSLTSGWDEQYF